This TCR beta chain was obtained from a study of immune cell composition in non-small cell lung cancer. Whole-study context: Most cases were lung adenocarcinoma or squamous cell carcinoma.

Concerning this clone itself: What it binds is not known.

Study-wide results and caveats: Dominant in vivo tumour-associated clones were not shown to share tumour-reactive sequences. No significant correlation existed between pack-years smoked and tumour clonality. Overall clonality, unlike maximal tumour-associated clone frequency, did not predict TIL reactivity.

Normal lung was sampled as far from the tumour as possible, at least 3 cm. This CDR3 is built from 15 residues. Trimming at V came to 0 bases and at J to 4 bases, leaving 5 bases not matched to a gene. Germline V CDR1 and CDR2: SGHDT, YYEEEE. Clones were read by immunoSEQ multiplex PCR, and TCRdb kept only the in-frame ones, dropping some. The data show more than 6,000 clones, roughly two thirds seen once. The TCR was taken from a human donor with non-small cell lung cancer. The material sequenced was non-adjacent lung tissue. The rearrangement joins TRBV5-6 to TRBJ2-3, with 7 positions matching TRBD2. DNA for the CDR3: TGTGCCAGCAGCTTGGGGGCGGGGAGGGCAGATACGCAGTATTTT. This codes for CASSLGAGRADTQYF.